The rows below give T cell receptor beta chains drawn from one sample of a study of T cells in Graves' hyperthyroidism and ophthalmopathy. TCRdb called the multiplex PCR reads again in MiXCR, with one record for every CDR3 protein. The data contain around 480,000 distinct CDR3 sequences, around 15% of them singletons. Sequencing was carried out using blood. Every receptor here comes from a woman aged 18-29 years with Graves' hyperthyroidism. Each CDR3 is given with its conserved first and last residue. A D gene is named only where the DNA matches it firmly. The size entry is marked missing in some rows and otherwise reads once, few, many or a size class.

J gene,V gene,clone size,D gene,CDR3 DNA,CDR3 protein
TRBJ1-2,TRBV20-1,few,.,TGCAGTGCCCCCCCCGGTGGCTATGGCTACACCTTC,CSAPPGGYGYTF
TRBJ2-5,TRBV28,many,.,TGTGCCAGCAGTCTAATGGGCGACGAGGAGACCCAGTACTTC,CASSLMGDEETQYF
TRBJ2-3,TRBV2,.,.,TGTGCCGTAAAGCGGGCCTTCACAGATACGCAGTATTTT,CAVKRAFTDTQYF
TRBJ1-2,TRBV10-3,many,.,TGTGCCATCAGTGATGAGAGGTTCTATGGCTACACCTTC,CAISDERFYGYTF
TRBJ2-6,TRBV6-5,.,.,TGTGCCAGCAGTTATAAGGGACGGTTTAGCTCTGGGGCCAACGTCCTGACTTTC,CASSYKGRFSSGANVLTF
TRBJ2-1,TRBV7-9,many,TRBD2,TGTGCCAGCAGCGGAAGCGGGAGTATCTATGAGCAGTTCTTC,CASSGSGSIYEQFF
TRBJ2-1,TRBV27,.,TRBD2,TGTGCCAGCAGTGATGTACTAGCGGGAGCTAATGAGCAGTTCTTC,CASSDVLAGANEQFF
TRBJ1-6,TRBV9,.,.,TGTGCCAGCAGCGGGGGACGGTCCAGCTCCTATAATTCACCCCTCCACTTT,CASSGGRSSSYNSPLHF
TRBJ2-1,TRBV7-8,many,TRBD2,TGTGCCAGCAGCCCGGGCCCCTTAGCGGGAGGGCCCCACAATGAGCAGTTCTTC,CASSPGPLAGGPHNEQFF
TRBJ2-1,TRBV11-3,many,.,TGTGCCAGCAGCTTAGGACTGGCCGGTGATGAGCAGTTCTTC,CASSLGLAGDEQFF
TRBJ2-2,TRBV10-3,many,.,TGTGCCATCAGTCCCGGGGGTGATACCGGGGAGCTGTTTTTT,CAISPGGDTGELFF
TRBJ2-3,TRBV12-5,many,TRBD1,TGTGCTAGTGGTTCGCGGACAGGGCTTGATACGCAGTATTTT,CASGSRTGLDTQYF
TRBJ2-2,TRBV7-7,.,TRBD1,TGTGCTAGCAGCTTCGGGACAGGAGGAGGCGGGGAGCTGTTTTTT,CASSFGTGGGGELFF